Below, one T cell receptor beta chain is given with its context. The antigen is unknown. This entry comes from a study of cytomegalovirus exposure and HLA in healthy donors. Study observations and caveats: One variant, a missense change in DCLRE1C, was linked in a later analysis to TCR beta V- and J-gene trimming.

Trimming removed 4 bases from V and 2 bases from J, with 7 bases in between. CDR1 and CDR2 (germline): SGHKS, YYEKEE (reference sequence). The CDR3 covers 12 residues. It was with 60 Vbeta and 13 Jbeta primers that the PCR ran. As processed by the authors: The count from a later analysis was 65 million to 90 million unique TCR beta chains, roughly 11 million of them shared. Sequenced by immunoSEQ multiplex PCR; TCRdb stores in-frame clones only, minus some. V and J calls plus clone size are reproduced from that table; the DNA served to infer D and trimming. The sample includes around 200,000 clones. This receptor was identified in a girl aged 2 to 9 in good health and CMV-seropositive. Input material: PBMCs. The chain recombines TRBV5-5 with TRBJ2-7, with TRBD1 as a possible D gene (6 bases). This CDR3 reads CASSRDTYEQYF. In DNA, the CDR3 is TGTGCCAGCAGCCGGGACACCTACGAGCAGTACTTC.